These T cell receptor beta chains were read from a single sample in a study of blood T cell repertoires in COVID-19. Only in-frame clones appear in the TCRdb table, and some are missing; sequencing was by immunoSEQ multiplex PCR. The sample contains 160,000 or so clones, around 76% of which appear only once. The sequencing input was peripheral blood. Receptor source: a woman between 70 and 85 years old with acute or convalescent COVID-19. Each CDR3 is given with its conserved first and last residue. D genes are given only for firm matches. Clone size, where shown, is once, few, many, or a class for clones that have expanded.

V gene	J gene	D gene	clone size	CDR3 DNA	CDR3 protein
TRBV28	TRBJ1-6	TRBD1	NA	TGTGCCAGCAGTTCGCGACAGGGGGCTTATAATTCACCCCTCCACTTT	CASSSRQGAYNSPLHF
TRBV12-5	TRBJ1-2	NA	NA	TGTGCTAGTGGCCGTGGATCTCAGGCAAATGGCTACACCTTC	CASGRGSQANGYTF
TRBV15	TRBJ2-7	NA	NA	TGTGCCACCAGCCCCGACCGGAGGAGGATTTACGAGCAGTACTTC	CATSPDRRRIYEQYF
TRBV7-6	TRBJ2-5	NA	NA	TGTGCCAGCAGCTTCCCGGGTGTTTTCCAAGAGACCCAGTACTTC	CASSFPGVFQETQYF
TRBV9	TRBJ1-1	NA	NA	TGTGCCAGCAGCGTAGTTCTCTCGGGAGATTTTCACACTGAAGCTTTCTTT	CASSVVLSGDFHTEAFF
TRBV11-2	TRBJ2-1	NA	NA	TGTGCCAGCAGCCAAAATGGGGTAGCGACGTACTACAATGAGCAGTTCTTC	CASSQNGVATYYNEQFF
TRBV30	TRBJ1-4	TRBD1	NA	TGTGCCTGGAGTGTCAAGGGGGCCGGTGAAAAACTGTTTTTT	CAWSVKGAGEKLFF
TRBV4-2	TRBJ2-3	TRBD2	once	TGTGCCAGCAGCCCAGCTCATAGCGGGGGGGGAAACACAGATACGCAGTATTTT	CASSPAHSGGGNTDTQYF
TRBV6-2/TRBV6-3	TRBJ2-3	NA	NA	TGTGCCAGCAGTCGGGACTCACTTCTTACGCAGTATTTT	CASSRDSLLTQYF
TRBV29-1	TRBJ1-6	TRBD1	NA	TGCAGCGTTGCGTCGGGACAGACCGGTAATTCACCCCTCCACTTT	CSVASGQTGNSPLHF
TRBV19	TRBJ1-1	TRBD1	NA	TGTGCCAGTAGTATTTTATCGGGACAGGGGTTGCCTGAAGCTTTCTTT	CASSILSGQGLPEAFF
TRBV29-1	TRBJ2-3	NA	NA	TGCAGCGTTGAAGATCTTCGGCAGGTCACAGATACGCAGTATTTT	CSVEDLRQVTDTQYF
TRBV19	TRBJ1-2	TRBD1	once	TGTGCCAGTAGCACGAAGGACAGGGAGTACTATGGCTACACCTTC	CASSTKDREYYGYTF
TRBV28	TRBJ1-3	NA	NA	TGTGCCAGCAGTTTATGGACAGGCTCTGGAAACACCATATATTTT	CASSLWTGSGNTIYF
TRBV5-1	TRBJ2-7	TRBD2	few	TGCGCCAGCAGCCCCCAATTGGGGGGGGATAACGAGCAGTACTTC	CASSPQLGGDNEQYF
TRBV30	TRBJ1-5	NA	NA	TGTGCCTGGAGCAGGGGTCCTAATCAGCCCCAGCATTTT	CAWSRGPNQPQHF
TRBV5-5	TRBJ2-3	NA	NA	TGTGCCAGCAGCCCACGCGTGGGAGTAGGTTTCACAGATACGCAGTATTTT	CASSPRVGVGFTDTQYF
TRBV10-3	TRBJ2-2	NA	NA	TGTGCCATCAGTGAGCAAAGGGGGAACACCGGGGAGCTGTTTTTT	CAISEQRGNTGELFF
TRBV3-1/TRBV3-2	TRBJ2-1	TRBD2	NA	TGTGCCAGCAGCCAAGACGGTGGGGGGGGGAGTGAGCAGTTCTTC	CASSQDGGGGSEQFF
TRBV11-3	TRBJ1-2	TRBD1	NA	TGTGCCAGCAGCCAGCCCAACAGGGGTGGCTATGGCTACACCTTC	CASSQPNRGGYGYTF
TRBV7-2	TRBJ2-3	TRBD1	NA	TGTGCCAGCAGCCAGGCAGGGGGCCGAAGCACAGATACGCAGTATTTT	CASSQAGGRSTDTQYF